Detailed here is one T cell receptor (beta chain). CDR3 length equals 14 residues. With 6 bases removed from V and 1 base from J, the gap between germline ends came to 10 bases. The V gene's germline CDR1 is LNHDA and CDR2 SQIVND (reference sequence). These data belong to a study of blood T cell repertoires in COVID-19. TCRdb's copy holds only in-frame clones and misses some; the assay was immunoSEQ multiplex PCR. The sample includes 150,000 to 160,000 clones, about 85% of them seen just once. The sequence was obtained from a woman in her 70s with acute or convalescent COVID-19. Specimen: peripheral blood. V and J are TRBV19 and TRBJ1-3; maybe TRBD1 (6 bases). The CDR3 nucleotides read TGTGCCAGTAGCCATCAGGGGTCTGGAAACACCATATATTTT. Translating it yields CASSHQGSGNTIYF.